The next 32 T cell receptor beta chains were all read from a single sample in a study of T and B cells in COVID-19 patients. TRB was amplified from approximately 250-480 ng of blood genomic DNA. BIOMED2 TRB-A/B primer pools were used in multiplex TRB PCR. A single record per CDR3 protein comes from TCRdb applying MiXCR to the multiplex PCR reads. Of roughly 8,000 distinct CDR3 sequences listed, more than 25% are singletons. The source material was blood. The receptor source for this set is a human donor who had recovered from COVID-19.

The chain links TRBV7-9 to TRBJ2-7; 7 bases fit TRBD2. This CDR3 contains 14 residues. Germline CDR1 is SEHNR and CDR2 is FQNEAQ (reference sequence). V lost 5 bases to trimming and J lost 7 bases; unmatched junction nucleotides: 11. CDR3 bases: TGTGCCAGCAGCACTACGGCCGCTAGCGGAGAGCAGTACTTC. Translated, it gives CASSTTAASGEQYF.

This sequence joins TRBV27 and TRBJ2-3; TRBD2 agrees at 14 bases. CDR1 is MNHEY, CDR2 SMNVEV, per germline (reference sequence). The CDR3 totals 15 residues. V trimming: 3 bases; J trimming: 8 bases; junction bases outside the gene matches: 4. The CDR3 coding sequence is TGTGCCAGCAGTTTGACTAGCGGGGGGGCGGGTACGCAGTATTTT. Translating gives CASSLTSGGAGTQYF.

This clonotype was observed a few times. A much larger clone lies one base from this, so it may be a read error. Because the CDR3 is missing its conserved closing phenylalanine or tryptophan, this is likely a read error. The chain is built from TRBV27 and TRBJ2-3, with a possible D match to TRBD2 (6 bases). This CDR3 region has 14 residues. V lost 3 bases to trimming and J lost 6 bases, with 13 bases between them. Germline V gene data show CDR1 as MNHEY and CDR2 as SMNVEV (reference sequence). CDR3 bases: TGTGCCAGCAGTTTTCGGCCGGACTACGATACGCAGTATTTG. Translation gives CASSFRPDYDTQYL.

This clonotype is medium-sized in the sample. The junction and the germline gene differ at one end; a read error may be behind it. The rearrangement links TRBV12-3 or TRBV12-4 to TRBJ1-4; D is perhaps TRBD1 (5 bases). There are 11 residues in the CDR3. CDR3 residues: CASTGAHDTVF. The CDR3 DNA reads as TGTGCCAGCACTGGGGCTCACGATACGGTTTTT.

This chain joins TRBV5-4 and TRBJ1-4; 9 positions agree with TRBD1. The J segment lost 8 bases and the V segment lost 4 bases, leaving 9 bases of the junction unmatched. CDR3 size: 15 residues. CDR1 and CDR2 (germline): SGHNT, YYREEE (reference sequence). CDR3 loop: CASSPRTGAGEKLFF. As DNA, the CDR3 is TGTGCCAGCAGCCCTCGGACAGGGGCCGGAGAAAAACTGTTTTTT.

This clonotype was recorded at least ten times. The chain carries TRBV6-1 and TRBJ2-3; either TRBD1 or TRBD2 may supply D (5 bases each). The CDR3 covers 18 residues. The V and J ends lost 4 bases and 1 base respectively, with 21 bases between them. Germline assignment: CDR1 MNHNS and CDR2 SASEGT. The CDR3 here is CASSVKWTLLRGTDTQYF. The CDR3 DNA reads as TGTGCCAGCAGTGTTAAATGGACACTCTTGCGGGGCACAGATACGCAGTATTTT.

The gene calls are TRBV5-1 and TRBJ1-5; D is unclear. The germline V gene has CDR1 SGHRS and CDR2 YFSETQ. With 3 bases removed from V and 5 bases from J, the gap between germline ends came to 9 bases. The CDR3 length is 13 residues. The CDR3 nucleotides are TGCGCCAGCAGCTCGGGGAGGGATCAGCCCCAGCATTTT. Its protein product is CASSSGRDQPQHF.

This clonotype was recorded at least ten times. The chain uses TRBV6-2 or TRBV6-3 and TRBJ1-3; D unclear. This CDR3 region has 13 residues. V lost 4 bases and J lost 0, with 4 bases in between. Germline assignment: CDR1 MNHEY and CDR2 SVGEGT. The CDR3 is CASSWDSGNTIYF. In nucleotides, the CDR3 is TGTGCCAGCAGTTGGGACTCTGGAAACACCATATATTTT.

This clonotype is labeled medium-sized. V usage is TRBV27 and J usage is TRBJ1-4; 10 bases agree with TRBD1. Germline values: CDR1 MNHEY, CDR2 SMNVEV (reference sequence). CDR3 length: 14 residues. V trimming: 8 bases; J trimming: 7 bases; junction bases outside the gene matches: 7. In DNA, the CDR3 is TGTGCCAGCTACGGTCGACAGGGGGCTGAAAAACTGTTTTTT. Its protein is CASYGRQGAEKLFF. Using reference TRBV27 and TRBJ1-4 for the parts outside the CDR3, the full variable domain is EAQVTQNPRYLITVTGKKLTVTCSQNMNHEYMSWYRQDPGLGLRQIYYSMNVEVTDKGDVPEGYKVSRKEKRNFPLILESPSPNQTSLYFCASYGRQGAEKLFFGSGTQLSVL.

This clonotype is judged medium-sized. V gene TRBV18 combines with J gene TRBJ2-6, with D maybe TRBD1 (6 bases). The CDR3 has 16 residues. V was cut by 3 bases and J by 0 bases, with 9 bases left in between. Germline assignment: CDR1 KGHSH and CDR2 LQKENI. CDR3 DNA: TGTGCCAGCTCACCGGGGACACTCTCTGGGGCCAACGTCCTGACTTTC. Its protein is CASSPGTLSGANVLTF.

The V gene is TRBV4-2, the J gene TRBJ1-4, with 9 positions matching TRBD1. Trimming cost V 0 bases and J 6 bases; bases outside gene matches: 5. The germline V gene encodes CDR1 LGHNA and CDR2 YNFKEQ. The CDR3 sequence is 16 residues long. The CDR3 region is CASSQDSGTGYEKLFF. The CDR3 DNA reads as TGTGCCAGCAGCCAAGATTCCGGGACAGGGTATGAAAAACTGTTTTTT.

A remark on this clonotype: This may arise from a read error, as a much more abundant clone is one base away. The CDR3 reads CASSYQGGQGRAYEQYV. The CDR3 nucleotides read TGTGCCAGCAGTTATCAGGGGGGACAGGGTAGGGCCTACGAGCAGTACGTC. V usage is TRBV12-3 or TRBV12-4 and J usage is TRBJ2-7; 9 bases align to TRBD1. The CDR3 loop spans 17 amino acids. Germline trimming cut 4 bases from V and 2 bases from J; bases unmatched to any gene: 12.

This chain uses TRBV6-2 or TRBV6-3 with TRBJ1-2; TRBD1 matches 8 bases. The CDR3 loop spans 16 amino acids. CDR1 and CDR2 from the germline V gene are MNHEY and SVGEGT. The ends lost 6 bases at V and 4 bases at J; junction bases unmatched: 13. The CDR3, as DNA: TGTGCCAGCAGCAAAGTCCCAGGGGGCCTCCCCTATGGCTACACCTTC. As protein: CASSKVPGGLPYGYTF.

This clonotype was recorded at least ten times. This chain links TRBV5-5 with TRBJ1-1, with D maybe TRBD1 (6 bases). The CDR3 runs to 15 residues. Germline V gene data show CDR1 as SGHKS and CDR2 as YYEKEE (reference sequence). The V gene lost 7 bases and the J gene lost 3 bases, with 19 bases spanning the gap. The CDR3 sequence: CASGSRGSGYTEAFF. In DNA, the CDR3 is TGTGCCAGCGGGTCGAGGGGGAGCGGGTACACTGAAGCTTTCTTT.

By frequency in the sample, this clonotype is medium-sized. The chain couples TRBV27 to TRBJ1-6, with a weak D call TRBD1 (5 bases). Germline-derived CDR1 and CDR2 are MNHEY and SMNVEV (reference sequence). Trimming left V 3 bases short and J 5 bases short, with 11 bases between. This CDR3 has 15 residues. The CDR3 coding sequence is TGTGCCAGCAGTTTGGAGGGGAGCCATAATTCACCCCTCCACTTT. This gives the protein CASSLEGSHNSPLHF.

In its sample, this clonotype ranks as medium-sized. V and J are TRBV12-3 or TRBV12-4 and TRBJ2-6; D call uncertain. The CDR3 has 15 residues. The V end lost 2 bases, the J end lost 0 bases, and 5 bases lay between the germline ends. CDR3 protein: CASSLTDSGANVLTF. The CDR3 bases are TGTGCCAGCAGTTTAACGGACTCTGGGGCCAACGTCCTGACTTTC.

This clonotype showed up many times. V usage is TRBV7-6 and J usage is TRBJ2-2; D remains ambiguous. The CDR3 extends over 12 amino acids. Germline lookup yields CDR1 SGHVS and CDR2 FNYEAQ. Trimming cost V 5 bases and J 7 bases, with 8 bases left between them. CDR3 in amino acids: CASSALIGELFF. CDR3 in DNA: TGTGCCAGCAGCGCGTTAATCGGGGAGCTGTTTTTT.

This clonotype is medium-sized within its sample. CDR3 sequence: CASNLLAGGLTDTQYF. The DNA of the CDR3 is TGTGCCAGCAACCTACTAGCGGGGGGACTCACAGATACGCAGTATTTT. V and J are TRBV27 and TRBJ2-3; 12 nucleotides agree with TRBD2. This CDR3 is 16 amino acids long. The trim removed 7 bases at V and 2 bases at J, leaving 7 bases unmatched. Germline lookup yields CDR1 MNHEY and CDR2 SMNVEV (reference sequence).

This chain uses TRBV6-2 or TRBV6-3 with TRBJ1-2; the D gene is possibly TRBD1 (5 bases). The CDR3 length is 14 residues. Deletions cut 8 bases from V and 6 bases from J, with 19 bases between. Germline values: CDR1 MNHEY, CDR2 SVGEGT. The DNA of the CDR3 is TGTGCCAGCTGTCAATATAGGGGCTGGGATGGCTACACCTTC. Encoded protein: CASCQYRGWDGYTF.

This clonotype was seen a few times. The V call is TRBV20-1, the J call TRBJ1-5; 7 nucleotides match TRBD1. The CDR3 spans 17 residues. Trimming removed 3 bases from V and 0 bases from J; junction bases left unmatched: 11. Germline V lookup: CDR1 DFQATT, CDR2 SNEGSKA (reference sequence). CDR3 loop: CSARQDRNLYSNQPQHF. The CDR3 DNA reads TGCAGTGCTAGGCAGGACAGGAACCTATATAGCAATCAGCCCCAGCATTTT.

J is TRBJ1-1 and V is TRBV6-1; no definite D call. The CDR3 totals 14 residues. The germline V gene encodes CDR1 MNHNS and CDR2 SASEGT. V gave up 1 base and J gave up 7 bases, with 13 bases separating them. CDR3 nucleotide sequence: TGTGCCAGCAGTGAAGAAGGCAGCATAAATGAAGCTTTCTTT. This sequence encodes CASSEEGSINEAFF.

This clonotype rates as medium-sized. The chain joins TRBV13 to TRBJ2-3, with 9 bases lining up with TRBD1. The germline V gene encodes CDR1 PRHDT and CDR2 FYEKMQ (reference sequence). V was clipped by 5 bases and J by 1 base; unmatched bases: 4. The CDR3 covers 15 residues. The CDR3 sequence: CASSPRDRGTDTQYF. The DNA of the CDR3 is TGTGCCAGCAGCCCCCGGGACAGGGGCACAGATACGCAGTATTTT.

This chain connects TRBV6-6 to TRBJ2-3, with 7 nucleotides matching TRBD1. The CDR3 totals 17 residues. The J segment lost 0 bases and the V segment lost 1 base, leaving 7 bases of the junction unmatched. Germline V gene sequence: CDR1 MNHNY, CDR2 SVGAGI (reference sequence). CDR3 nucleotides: TGTGCCAGCAGTTACTTTGGACAGGCGGCTAGCACAGATACGCAGTATTTT. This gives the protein CASSYFGQAASTDTQYF.

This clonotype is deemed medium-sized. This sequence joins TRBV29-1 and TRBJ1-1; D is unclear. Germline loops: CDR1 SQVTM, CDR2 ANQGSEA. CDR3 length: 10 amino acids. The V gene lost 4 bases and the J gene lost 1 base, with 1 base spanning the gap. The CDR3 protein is CSVGNTEAFF. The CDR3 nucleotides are TGCAGCGTTGGGAACACTGAAGCTTTCTTT.

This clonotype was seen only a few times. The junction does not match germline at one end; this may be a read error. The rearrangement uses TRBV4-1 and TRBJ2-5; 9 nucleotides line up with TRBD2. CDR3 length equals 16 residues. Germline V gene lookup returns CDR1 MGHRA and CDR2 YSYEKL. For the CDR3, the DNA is TGTGCCAGCAGCCAAGATGGGCGGGGGGGGCAAGAGACCCAGTACTTC. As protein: CASSQDGRGGQETQYF.

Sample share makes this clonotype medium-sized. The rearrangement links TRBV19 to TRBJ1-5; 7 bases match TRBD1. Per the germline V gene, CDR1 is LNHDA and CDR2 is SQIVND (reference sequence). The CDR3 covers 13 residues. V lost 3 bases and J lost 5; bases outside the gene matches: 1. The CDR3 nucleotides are TGTGCCAGTAGTATGACAGGGCATCAGCCCCAGCATTTT. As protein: CASSMTGHQPQHF.

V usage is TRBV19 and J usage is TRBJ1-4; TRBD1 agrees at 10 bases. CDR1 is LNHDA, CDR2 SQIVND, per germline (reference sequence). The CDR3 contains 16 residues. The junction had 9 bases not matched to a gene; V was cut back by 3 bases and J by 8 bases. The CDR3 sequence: CASSISDRGREEKLFF. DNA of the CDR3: TGTGCCAGTAGTATTTCCGACAGGGGGCGAGAGGAAAAACTGTTTTTT.

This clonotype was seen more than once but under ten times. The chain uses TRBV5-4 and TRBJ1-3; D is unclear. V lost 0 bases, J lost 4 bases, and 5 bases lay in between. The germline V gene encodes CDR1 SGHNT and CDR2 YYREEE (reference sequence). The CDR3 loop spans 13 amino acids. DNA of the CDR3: TGTGCCAGCAGCTTGGGACGGGGAAACACCATATATTTT. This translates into CASSLGRGNTIYF. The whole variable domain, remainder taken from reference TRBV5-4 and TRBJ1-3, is ETGVTQSPTHLIKTRGQQVTLRCSSQSGHNTVSWYQQALGQGPQFIFQYYREEENGRGNFPPRFSGLQFPNYSSELNVNALELDDSALYLCASSLGRGNTIYFGEGSWLTVV.

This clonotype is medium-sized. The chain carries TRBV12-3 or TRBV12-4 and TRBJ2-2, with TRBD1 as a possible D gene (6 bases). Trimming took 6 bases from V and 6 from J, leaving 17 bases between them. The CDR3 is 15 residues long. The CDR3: CASSLTGQLAGELFF. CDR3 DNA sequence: TGTGCCAGCAGCCTTACTGGACAGCTGGCCGGGGAGCTGTTTTTT.

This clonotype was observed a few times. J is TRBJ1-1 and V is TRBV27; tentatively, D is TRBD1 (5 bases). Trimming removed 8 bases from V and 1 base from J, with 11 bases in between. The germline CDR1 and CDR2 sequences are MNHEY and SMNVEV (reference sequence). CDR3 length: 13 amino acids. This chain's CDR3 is CASGGWGNTEAFF. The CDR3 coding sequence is TGTGCCAGCGGGGGGTGGGGGAACACTGAAGCTTTCTTT.

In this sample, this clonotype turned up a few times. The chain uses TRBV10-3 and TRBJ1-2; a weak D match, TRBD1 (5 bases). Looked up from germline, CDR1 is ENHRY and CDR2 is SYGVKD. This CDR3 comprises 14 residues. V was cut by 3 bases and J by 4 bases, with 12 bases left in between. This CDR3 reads CAISDREEGYGYTF. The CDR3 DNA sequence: TGTGCCATCAGTGACAGGGAGGAGGGCTATGGCTACACCTTC.

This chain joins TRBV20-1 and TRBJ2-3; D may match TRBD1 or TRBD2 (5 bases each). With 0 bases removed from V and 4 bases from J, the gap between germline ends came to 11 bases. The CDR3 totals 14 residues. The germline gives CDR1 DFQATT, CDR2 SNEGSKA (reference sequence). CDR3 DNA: TGCAGTGCTAGAGACGGGGCCCTCGCAGATACGCAGTATTTT. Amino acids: CSARDGALADTQYF.